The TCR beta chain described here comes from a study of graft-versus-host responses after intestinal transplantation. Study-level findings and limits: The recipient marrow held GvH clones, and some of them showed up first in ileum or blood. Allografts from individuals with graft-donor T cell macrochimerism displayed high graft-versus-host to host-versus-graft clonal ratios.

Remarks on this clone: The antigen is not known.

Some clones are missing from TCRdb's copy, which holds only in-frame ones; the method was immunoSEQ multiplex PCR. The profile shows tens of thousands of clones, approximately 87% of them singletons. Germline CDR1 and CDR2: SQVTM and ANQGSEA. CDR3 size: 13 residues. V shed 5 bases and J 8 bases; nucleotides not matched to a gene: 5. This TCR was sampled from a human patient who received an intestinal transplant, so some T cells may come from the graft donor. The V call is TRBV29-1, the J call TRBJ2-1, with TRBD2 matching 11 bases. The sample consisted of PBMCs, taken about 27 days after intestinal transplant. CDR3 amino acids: CSVPISGRDEQFF. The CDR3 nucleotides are TGCAGCGTTCCGATTAGCGGGAGGGATGAGCAGTTCTTC.